The present T cell receptor (beta chain) was sequenced within a study of cytomegalovirus exposure and HLA in healthy donors (dated by TCRdb to 2017 to 2019). In terms of the full investigation: A later analysis indicated that the roughly 120 validation repertoires were generated on the platform also employed for the approximately 700 repertoires of the first cohort. Besides the first cohort of hundreds of subjects, a separate validation cohort made up of over 95 different subjects was used. To predict cytomegalovirus infection status, the study combined high-throughput TCR immunosequencing, statistical association of individual TCRs with disease status, and machine learning. The study aimed to test whether cataloging public T cell receptors could reveal signatures of past pathogen exposure.

The donors belonged to the validation cohort of about 120 subjects, which was separate from the roughly 670-subject first cohort. The library was built by means of the immunoSEQ multiplex PCR assay. Turning to the authors' computational methods: A statistical classification framework was developed to diagnose cytomegalovirus status using the catalog of TCR beta chain sequences. TCRdb limited this immuneACCESS table to in-frame rearrangements with V and J called. A share of clones is missing; checked studies link under half to unresolved V genes, and the rest is unexplained. For V, J and clone size, that table is used; D and trimming come from the DNA. This sample has fewer than 250,000 clones in its table, and around nine tenths of those were observed once. The top ten clones comprise 2.5% to 3% of the sample. Results the study describes overall, beyond this receptor: In a later analysis, TCRs clustered in the first cohort were found to also tend to co-occur in the 130 or so validation repertoires, with 90% to 95% of cluster scores above 0. All 120 or so repertoires were used to score co-occurrence in the validation cohort in a later analysis, because that analysis had no HLA typing for the cohort. In vitro tests confirmed that a few of the cytomegalovirus-associated TCR beta chains recognize cytomegalovirus antigens. A total of roughly 160 TCR beta chains were listed by the study as associated with cytomegalovirus. Across donors, most TCR sequences were observed very rarely, whereas some public TCRs were present in many individuals. It was suggested by the authors that the approach could potentially be generalized to other disease states and immunological phenotypes. The classifier was reported to diagnose cytomegalovirus status with high specificity and sensitivity in both the original cohort and the validation cohort.

Comment on this clone: The target of this receptor is not known. No quality values exist for individual bases; no much larger clone is one base distant.

The sequence came from a man younger than 30 in good health and CMV-seronegative. Sequenced input: PBMCs.

The nucleotides are TGCAGCGTTGTGGGGGGGGTTTACGAGCAGTACTTC. Its protein is CSVVGGVYEQYF. The receptor chain draws on TRBV29-1 and TRBJ2-7; 7 central bases correspond to TRBD2. V loses 4 bases at its end and J loses 4 bases; junction bases beyond the gene matches: 4. Its CDR3 holds 12 amino acids, cysteine through phenylalanine. The CDR3 DNA has 36 bases and is translated from base 1. Looking up the germline V gene yields CDR1 SQVTM and CDR2 ANQGSEA.